These T cell receptor beta chains were read from a single sample in a study of T cell responses to AZD1222 COVID-19 vaccine. Only in-frame clones appear in the TCRdb table, and some are missing; sequencing was by immunoSEQ multiplex PCR. The sample shows 200,000 or so clones, approximately 93% of them seen only once. The source material was peripheral blood, sampled 28 days after the second AZD1222 dose. The receptor source for this set is an adult who received the AZD1222 COVID-19 vaccine. The conserved cysteine and the conserved F or W are not part of the CDR3 here. The order of the fields is V gene, CDR3 protein.

>TRBV5-1
ASSPDRITDTQY
>TRBV5-1
ASSFWGDQPQH
>TRBV10-2
ASSESFVAGEKLF
>TRBV19
ASSPGTGGNYGYT
>TRBV7-8
ASTNVVGRIEQY
>TRBV7-2
ASSYWGDGAYNEQF
>TRBV10-3
AISDTLNSYEQY
>TRBV5-4
ASSTTPVDYGYT
>TRBV3-1/TRBV3-2
ASSQGSSWQGVRAF
>TRBV15
ATSRTPPVAF
>TRBV27
ASSLLDRDNSPLH
>TRBV11-1
ASSPTVDTEAF
>TRBV24-1
ATSERGDQPQH
>TRBV29-1
SVAGIYTEAF
>TRBV6-5
ASSYLGASGGYEQY
>TRBV5-6
ASSTPGQNNEQF
>TRBV12-3/TRBV12-4
ASSPLGEKLF
>TRBV7-9
ASSLANSQETQY
>TRBV5-1
ASSPRDSRNTEAF
>TRBV10-2
ASRGGRLNTEAF
>TRBV3-1/TRBV3-2
ASSPTHSGGAFSYEQY
>TRBV6-5
ASSYSNRGRSGYT
>TRBV15
ATSRDWDTQETQY
>TRBV5-4
ASSLPGEPQH
>TRBV7-9
ASSAHRGRNQPQH
>TRBV12-3/TRBV12-4
ASRPGVSPLH
>TRBV5-4
ASSAPPSGGYNEQF
>TRBV19
ASSRTDLSGYT
>TRBV24-1
ATSDPEGLQPQH
>TRBV19
ASSIWVRGQTEAF
>TRBV6-5
ASKKQGSNQPQH
>TRBV28
ASQKNQPQH
>TRBV4-2
ASSRLGGEGGGEAF
>TRBV6-5
ASSGSNSPLH
>TRBV9
ASSIGQAANYGYT
>TRBV15
ATSPRGANEKLF
>TRBV3-1/TRBV3-2
ASSQIAGDPNEQF
>TRBV12-3/TRBV12-4
ASSEGVGQY
>TRBV4-1
ASSHLGQAISGANVLT
>TRBV12-1
ASTIRRSQTEAF
>TRBV19
ASSVGTPGSGEQF
>TRBV3-1/TRBV3-2
ASSQSAAGYT
>TRBV15
ATSRDLRGAEAF
>TRBV6-5
ASSYAGGGETQY
>TRBV7-6
ASSLQSGFNQPQH
>TRBV2
ASSVGEGGYT
>TRBV4-2
ASSAGDREEKLF
>TRBV6-6
ASIFGGRGTGELF
>TRBV19
ASSMGAREKLF
>TRBV5-1
ASSLAASSPGELF